This TCR beta chain is from a study of blood T cell repertoires in COVID-19. The wider study: PBMCs, B-cell-depleted T cells, or T cells provided the cDNA or gDNA that made up the material.

Assay: immunoSEQ multiplex PCR; the TCRdb copy retains only in-frame clones and omits some. Here the sample spans about 210,000 clones, approximately 81% being singletons. V was trimmed by 0 bases and J by 9 bases, leaving 14 bases between them. The CDR3 length is 14 residues. Germline V gives CDR1 LNHDA, CDR2 SQIVND (reference sequence). The chain couples TRBV19 to TRBJ1-1, with D possibly TRBD1 on 6 matching bases. The sequence came from a woman in her fifties or sixties with acute COVID-19. Sequencing input: PBMCs or T cells enriched from blood (not recorded which). CDR3 region: CASSIDPVGGKAFF. CDR3 nucleotide sequence: TGTGCCAGTAGTATAGATCCGGTAGGGGGAAAAGCTTTCTTT.